The rows below give T cell receptor beta chains drawn from one sample of a study of cytomegalovirus exposure and HLA in healthy donors. Only in-frame clones appear in the TCRdb table, and some are missing; sequencing was by immunoSEQ multiplex PCR. The sample consists of about 120,000 clones, over 60% of them appearing once. Source material: PBMCs. Receptors originate from a middle-aged woman in good health and CMV-seropositive. Both conserved end residues are part of each CDR3. The D gene is left open where the match is weak. Size tells how often a clone was seen (once, few, many) or the class of an expanded clone, and some rows leave it out.

cdr3_aa cdr3_nt j_call clone_size cdr3_length d_call v_call
CASRPLRGGAYEQYF TGTGCCAGCAGACCTCTCAGAGGGGGGGCCTACGAGCAGTACTTC TRBJ2-7 NA 15 NA TRBV27
CASSVGGPGEQYF TGTGCCAGCAGCGTAGGTGGCCCGGGCGAGCAGTACTTC TRBJ2-7 NA 13 NA TRBV9
CASSYSPGGRYGYTF TGTGCCAGCAGTTACTCTCCAGGGGGCCGCTATGGCTACACCTTC TRBJ1-2 NA 15 TRBD1 TRBV6-5
CASSSSLGYTF TGTGCCAGCAGTTCGTCCCTTGGCTACACCTTC TRBJ1-2 NA 11 NA TRBV6-6
CSVDPPLGQGAADTQYF TGCAGCGTTGACCCCCCCCTGGGACAGGGGGCAGCAGATACGCAGTATTTT TRBJ2-3 NA 17 TRBD1 TRBV29-1
CASSQGLAGAGNEQFF TGTGCCAGCAGCCAAGGACTAGCGGGGGCGGGGAATGAGCAGTTCTTC TRBJ2-1 NA 16 TRBD2 TRBV7-9
CASSVEHSGTDTQYF TGTGCCAGCAGCGTAGAACATTCAGGCACAGATACGCAGTATTTT TRBJ2-3 NA 15 NA TRBV9
CASRFRDTISYEQYF TGTGCAAGTCGCTTCCGGGACACCATCTCCTACGAGCAGTACTTC TRBJ2-7 NA 15 NA TRBV12-2
CASSDSAGGNTDTQYF TGTGCCAGCAGTGACTCTGCGGGGGGAAACACAGATACGCAGTATTTT TRBJ2-3 few 16 TRBD2 TRBV6-4
CASSLQGPFGELFF TGTGCCAGCAGCTTGCAGGGCCCTTTCGGGGAGCTGTTTTTT TRBJ2-2 NA 14 NA TRBV5-5
CASSLGGENYGYTF TGCGCCAGCAGCCTGGGTGGAGAAAACTATGGCTACACCTTC TRBJ1-2 few 14 NA TRBV5-1
CASSVVGSGGSVNEQFF TGTGCCAGCAGCGTAGTTGGTAGCGGGGGTTCTGTCAATGAGCAGTTCTTC TRBJ2-1 NA 17 TRBD2 TRBV9
CASSSPGQGSGNTIYF TGTGCCAGCAGTTCACCCGGACAGGGCAGTGGAAACACCATATATTTT TRBJ1-3 NA 16 TRBD1 TRBV28
CASSLYGQITDTQYF TGTGCCAGCAGCTTATATGGACAAATCACAGATACGCAGTATTTT TRBJ2-3 NA 15 NA TRBV7-6
CASGSRVAGPNTEAFF TGTGCTAGTGGTTCCCGCGTAGCAGGGCCGAACACTGAAGCTTTCTTT TRBJ1-1 NA 16 NA TRBV12-5
CASSLSVNTEAFF TGTGCCAGCAGCTTATCAGTTAACACTGAAGCTTTCTTT TRBJ1-1 NA 13 NA TRBV13
CASSNRQGRGPLHF TGTGCCAGTAGTAACAGACAGGGGAGGGGACCCCTCCACTTT TRBJ1-6 once 14 TRBD1 TRBV19
CASSYKGGNQPQHF TGTGCCAGCAGTTACAAGGGAGGCAATCAGCCCCAGCATTTT TRBJ1-5 NA 14 NA TRBV6-5
CASGGGGPERGYTF TGTGCTAGTGGGGGGGGAGGGCCGGAGCGTGGCTACACCTTC TRBJ1-2 few 14 NA TRBV12-5
CASSTDRETTQYF TGTGCCAGCAGCACGGACAGGGAGACGACCCAGTACTTC TRBJ2-5 NA 13 TRBD1 TRBV27
CASSLGGQAFQETQYF TGCGCCAGCAGCTTGGGGGGGCAGGCCTTCCAAGAGACCCAGTACTTC TRBJ2-5 NA 16 NA TRBV5-1
CASSWTGRNSPLHF TGTGCCAGCAGTTGGACAGGGAGAAATTCACCCCTCCACTTT TRBJ1-6 NA 14 TRBD1 TRBV6-6
CASSLARPGQDFYEQYF TGCGCCAGCAGCTTGGCTCGACCGGGACAGGATTTCTACGAGCAGTACTTC TRBJ2-7 few 17 TRBD1 TRBV5-1
CASSPGRHEQYF TGTGCCAGCAGCCCCGGTCGCCACGAGCAGTACTTC TRBJ2-7 NA 12 NA TRBV5-6
CASSQPTGTGELFF TGCGCCAGCAGCCAACCTACAGGGACCGGGGAGCTGTTTTTT TRBJ2-2 few 14 NA TRBV4-1
CASSKTGANQPQHF TGTGCCAGCAGTAAGACAGGGGCCAATCAGCCCCAGCATTTT TRBJ1-5 NA 14 TRBD1 TRBV6-1
CASSPPLDSYNEQFF TGTGCCAGCAGTCCACCCCTAGACTCCTACAATGAGCAGTTCTTC TRBJ2-1 NA 15 NA TRBV6-1
CSVEDWQGAAGGTGELFF TGCAGCGTTGAAGATTGGCAGGGGGCGGCGGGTGGGACCGGGGAGCTGTTTTTT TRBJ2-2 NA 18 TRBD1 TRBV29-1
CASSMREGVAKNIQYF TGTGCCAGTAGTATGCGGGAGGGGGTAGCCAAAAACATTCAGTACTTC TRBJ2-4 few 16 TRBD2 TRBV19
CASRKGQASYEQYF TGTGCCAGCAGGAAGGGACAGGCTTCCTACGAGCAGTACTTC TRBJ2-7 NA 14 TRBD1 TRBV6-5
CARQLAGGGGSTDTQYF TGTGCCAGACAACTAGCGGGGGGCGGCGGGAGCACAGATACGCAGTATTTT TRBJ2-3 NA 17 TRBD2 TRBV28
CASSLGTAQGSYEQYF TGTGCCAGCAGCTTGGGGACAGCCCAAGGCTCCTACGAGCAGTACTTC TRBJ2-7 NA 16 TRBD1 TRBV7-9
CASSWRDRSLEEQYF TGCGCCAGCAGCTGGAGGGACAGATCGTTGGAAGAGCAGTACTTC TRBJ2-7 few 15 NA TRBV5-1
CASSLEEFGTGFYEQYF TGTGCCAGCAGCTTAGAAGAATTCGGGACAGGCTTCTACGAGCAGTACTTC TRBJ2-7 NA 17 TRBD1 TRBV7-6
CASSFGGAGGPNSPLHF TGTGCCAGCAGTTTCGGAGGGGCAGGGGGTCCCAATTCACCCCTCCACTTT TRBJ1-6 few 17 TRBD1 TRBV27
CASSESHGYTF TGTGCCAGCAGTGAATCTCATGGCTACACCTTC TRBJ1-2 NA 11 NA TRBV25-1
CASSSTGFRNTIYF TGTGCCAGCAGCTCAACAGGGTTTCGAAACACCATATATTTT TRBJ1-3 NA 14 NA TRBV7-9
CASSRDRLYEQYF TGTGCCAGCAGTCGGGACAGATTATACGAGCAGTACTTC TRBJ2-7 NA 13 TRBD1 TRBV27
CSVEVEPQRAFF TGCAGCGTTGAAGTGGAGCCTCAAAGGGCTTTCTTT TRBJ1-1 NA 12 NA TRBV29-1
CASSLDGPGRDTQYF TGTGCCAGCAGCCTGGACGGTCCCGGGAGGGATACGCAGTATTTT TRBJ2-3 NA 15 TRBD2 TRBV5-6
CSVRAGWNGNEQFF TGCAGCGTTAGGGCAGGGTGGAACGGCAATGAGCAGTTCTTC TRBJ2-1 few 14 NA TRBV29-1
CATSARGPQSYEQYF TGTGCCACCAGCGCCCGAGGGCCTCAAAGCTACGAGCAGTACTTC TRBJ2-7 NA 15 NA TRBV15
CASNRDPGQAVDTQYF TGTGCCAGCAATCGTGACCCAGGACAGGCGGTAGATACGCAGTATTTT TRBJ2-3 NA 16 TRBD1 TRBV9
CASSLDGAGLETQYF TGCGCCAGCAGCTTGGATGGTGCGGGATTGGAGACCCAGTACTTC TRBJ2-5 few 15 NA TRBV5-1
CASSVDGIGGGELFF TGTGCCAGCAGCGTAGATGGGATAGGGGGCGGGGAGCTGTTTTTT TRBJ2-2 NA 15 NA TRBV9
CASSKTSGSYEQYF TGTGCCAGTAGTAAGACTAGCGGGAGTTACGAGCAGTACTTC TRBJ2-7 NA 14 TRBD2 TRBV19